The rows below give T cell receptor beta chains drawn from one sample of a study of blood T cell repertoires in COVID-19. TCRdb's table, derived via immunoSEQ multiplex PCR, lists solely in-frame clones and lacks some. The sample lists around 140,000 clones; over 80% were seen once. Specimen: peripheral blood. Source of these receptors: a man older than 75 with acute or convalescent COVID-19. The CDR3 runs from the conserved cysteine through the conserved F or W. A D gene is named only where the DNA matches it firmly. Not every row has a clone size; where given, it reads once, few, many or a size class.

j_call	clone_size	v_call	d_call	cdr3_aa	cdr3_nt
TRBJ2-5	NA	TRBV11-2	TRBD2	CASSFSGGARRETQYF	TGTGCCAGCAGCTTTAGCGGGGGGGCCCGGCGAGAGACCCAGTACTTC
TRBJ2-1	NA	TRBV3-1/TRBV3-2	NA	CASSPLYGGGGSNEQFF	TGTGCCAGCAGCCCGCTCTATGGAGGGGGGGGGTCCAATGAGCAGTTCTTC
TRBJ1-6	NA	TRBV27	NA	CASSFGGRDSPLHF	TGTGCCAGCAGTTTTGGGGGGAGAGATTCACCCCTCCACTTT
TRBJ2-3	NA	TRBV11-1	NA	CASSLSGKGADTQYF	TGTGCCAGCAGCTTATCAGGGAAGGGCGCAGATACGCAGTATTTT
TRBJ2-1	NA	TRBV3-1/TRBV3-2	TRBD2	CASSPAATSGSNEQFF	TGTGCCAGCAGCCCCGCTGCGACTAGCGGGAGTAATGAGCAGTTCTTC
TRBJ2-1	NA	TRBV29-1	TRBD1	CSVEDPPGQLSYNEQFF	TGCAGCGTTGAAGACCCACCGGGACAGCTGTCCTACAATGAGCAGTTCTTC
TRBJ2-1	NA	TRBV7-6	NA	CASSLGGGIQNEQFF	TGTGCCAGCAGCTTAGGTGGCGGGATCCAGAATGAGCAGTTCTTC
TRBJ2-1	NA	TRBV5-6	NA	CASSLKGFEQFF	TGTGCCAGCAGCTTGAAGGGGTTTGAGCAGTTCTTC
TRBJ1-5	NA	TRBV19	NA	CASRGGLVGNQPQHF	TGTGCCAGTAGGGGGGGGTTGGTCGGCAATCAGCCCCAGCATTTT
TRBJ1-1	NA	TRBV30	NA	CAWNRKNTEAFF	TGTGCCTGGAACAGAAAGAACACTGAAGCTTTCTTT
TRBJ2-7	NA	TRBV18	TRBD2	CASSPGGTEPYEQYF	TGTGCCAGCTCACCGGGAGGGACTGAACCCTACGAGCAGTACTTC
TRBJ1-6	NA	TRBV9	TRBD1	CASSSTGTDNSPLHF	TGTGCCAGCAGTTCGACCGGGACAGATAATTCACCCCTCCACTTT
TRBJ1-2	NA	TRBV19	NA	CASSIDGTRRYTF	TGTGCCAGTAGTATAGACGGTACCAGGCGCTACACCTTC
TRBJ1-4	once	TRBV11-2	NA	CASSSGQSIPNEKLFF	TGTGCCAGCAGCTCAGGACAGTCTATACCTAATGAAAAACTGTTTTTT
TRBJ1-1	NA	TRBV10-3	TRBD1	CAIIRDRGSTEAFF	TGTGCCATCATTCGGGACAGGGGGTCGACTGAAGCTTTCTTT
TRBJ1-1	NA	TRBV19	NA	CASSMGHPSTEAFF	TGTGCCAGTAGTATGGGACACCCTTCCACTGAAGCTTTCTTT
TRBJ2-2	few	TRBV5-1	TRBD1	CASGTGGTGELFF	TGCGCCAGCGGGACAGGGGGCACCGGGGAGCTGTTTTTT
TRBJ2-1	NA	TRBV5-1	TRBD2	CASSPLAGAHEQFF	TGCGCCAGCAGCCCACTAGCGGGAGCCCATGAGCAGTTCTTC
TRBJ2-7	once	TRBV11-2	TRBD2	CASSLGSRLAGKNEQYF	TGTGCCAGCAGCTTAGGGTCGAGACTAGCGGGGAAGAACGAGCAGTACTTC
TRBJ1-6	NA	TRBV25-1	NA	CASSEYGLSPLHF	TGTGCCAGCAGTGAATACGGTCTGTCACCCCTCCACTTT
TRBJ1-2	NA	TRBV6-5	NA	CASSWSGEGGYTF	TGTGCCAGCAGTTGGAGCGGGGAAGGTGGCTACACCTTC
TRBJ1-3	NA	TRBV6-5	NA	CASIVPSSGNTIYF	TGTGCCAGCATAGTCCCGAGCTCTGGAAACACCATATATTTT
TRBJ2-1	NA	TRBV11-2	TRBD2	CASSLYIGTSENEQFF	TGTGCCAGCAGCTTATATATTGGTACTAGCGAGAATGAGCAGTTCTTC
TRBJ2-7	NA	TRBV5-1	NA	CASSSGLSYEQYF	TGCGCCAGCAGCTCAGGACTATCCTACGAGCAGTACTTC
TRBJ1-5	once	TRBV18	TRBD1	CASSAGQGNQPQHF	TGTGCCAGCTCAGCGGGACAGGGCAATCAGCCCCAGCATTTT
TRBJ2-2	NA	TRBV28	NA	CASSPPLGNTGELFF	TGTGCCAGCTCCCCCCCACTCGGGAACACCGGGGAGCTGTTTTTT
TRBJ1-6	NA	TRBV5-1	NA	CASSLAENSPLHF	TGCGCCAGCAGCTTGGCCGAGAATTCACCCCTCCACTTT
TRBJ2-3	NA	TRBV9	NA	CASSPKGDTDTQYF	TGTGCCAGCAGCCCTAAAGGGGACACAGATACGCAGTATTTT
TRBJ2-1	NA	TRBV5-1	NA	CASSLVAGSYNEQFF	TGCGCCAGCAGCTTGGTTGCGGGAAGCTACAATGAGCAGTTCTTC
TRBJ2-5	NA	TRBV7-2	TRBD2	CASSLWASGGQETQYF	TGTGCCAGCAGCTTATGGGCTAGCGGGGGTCAAGAGACCCAGTACTTC
TRBJ1-5	NA	TRBV18	TRBD1	CASTQTGDQPQHF	TGTGCCAGCACTCAAACAGGGGATCAGCCCCAGCATTTT
TRBJ1-4	NA	TRBV2	NA	CASSETSGLNEKLFF	TGTGCCAGCAGTGAAACTTCAGGCCTTAATGAAAAACTGTTTTTT
TRBJ2-2	NA	TRBV7-2	TRBD2	CASSSILGLAGAGTGELFF	TGTGCCAGCAGCTCTATATTGGGACTAGCGGGGGCGGGAACCGGGGAGCTGTTTTTT
TRBJ2-3	NA	TRBV30	TRBD1	CAWSARTGAGSDTQYF	TGTGCCTGGAGTGCAAGAACAGGGGCTGGCTCAGATACGCAGTATTTT
TRBJ2-2	NA	TRBV6-1	NA	CASSDREVGVIGELFF	TGTGCCAGCAGTGACAGGGAAGTCGGAGTCATCGGGGAGCTGTTTTTT
TRBJ2-1	NA	TRBV28	TRBD2	CASSFAGEGNEQFF	TGTGCCAGCAGTTTCGCGGGAGAGGGAAATGAGCAGTTCTTC
TRBJ2-2	NA	TRBV3-1/TRBV3-2	TRBD2	CASSLGGALVNTGELFF	TGTGCCAGCAGCCTCGGGGGGGCCTTGGTGAACACCGGGGAGCTGTTTTTT
TRBJ2-1	NA	TRBV29-1	TRBD1	CSVVGQGAWEQFF	TGCAGCGTGGTGGGACAGGGGGCTTGGGAGCAGTTCTTC
TRBJ2-2	NA	TRBV27	NA	CASSSSLRTGAGELFF	TGTGCCAGCAGTTCATCACTGCGGACTGGGGCCGGGGAGCTGTTTTTT
TRBJ2-2	NA	TRBV7-3	TRBD2	CASSALGLAGGLFTGELFF	TGTGCCAGCAGCGCACTGGGACTAGCGGGAGGACTATTCACCGGGGAGCTGTTTTTT
TRBJ1-6	NA	TRBV2	TRBD1	CASGQARADNSPLHF	TGTGCCAGCGGACAGGCCCGCGCCGATAATTCACCCCTCCACTTT
TRBJ2-3	NA	TRBV24-1	NA	CATSDFGQGQYF	TGTGCCACCAGTGATTTCGGTCAGGGGCAGTATTTT
TRBJ2-1	few	TRBV3-1/TRBV3-2	TRBD2	CASSQDPFSSGVYNEQFF	TGTGCCAGCAGCCAAGACCCCTTTTCTAGCGGGGTATACAATGAGCAGTTCTTC
TRBJ2-2	NA	TRBV5-1	TRBD1	CASSPDRGLFLGTGELFF	TGCGCCAGCAGTCCGGACAGGGGGCTTTTTCTGGGCACCGGGGAGCTGTTTTTT
TRBJ2-5	NA	TRBV6-5	TRBD1	CATIVTGAQGTQYF	TGTGCCACCATAGTGACAGGGGCCCAGGGGACCCAGTACTTC
TRBJ2-7	NA	TRBV6-5	TRBD1	CASKRFRQGDYEQYF	TGTGCCAGCAAACGGTTTCGGCAGGGGGACTACGAGCAGTACTTC